This T cell receptor beta chain was profiled in a study of cytomegalovirus exposure and HLA in healthy donors. Regarding the study as a whole: Cytomegalovirus-associated TCR beta chains were listed, numbering under 200. CMV antigen specificity of three CMV-associated chains was confirmed in vitro. In a later analysis, productive TCRs from donors in an Asian-associated ancestry cluster reportedly carried fewer N-insertions than the cohort mean. Segments of the TCR beta V type were, in most cases, productive about 87% or about 30% of the time in an earlier analysis.

60 Vbeta and 13 Jbeta primers were used in PCR. The repertoire was sequenced with immunoSEQ multiplex PCR; TCRdb's copy has only in-frame clones and lacks some. The sample gives over 100,000 clones, under 85% of which show up once; about 4.3% is in the top ten. A note on this clone: What it binds is unknown.

V lost 6 bases to trimming and J lost 2 bases, with 9 bases between them. Looked up from germline, CDR1 is MNHEY and CDR2 is SVGAGI. This CDR3 contains 13 residues. The clonotype was recovered from a male donor in good health and CMV-seropositive. The V and J genes are TRBV6-5 and TRBJ2-3, with D unclear. Sequencing was carried out using PBMCs. CDR3 DNA: TGTGCCAGCAGACTCGACTCCACAGATACGCAGTATTTT. It is translated as CASRLDSTDTQYF.